The 8 T cell receptor beta chains given below trace back to one sample, sequenced in a study of beta chain features in type 1 diabetes. Investigators reverse transcribed all isolated RNA, so they sequenced expressed TCRB transcripts. Sequenced by immunoSEQ multiplex PCR; TCRdb stores in-frame clones only, minus some. The table includes about 200,000 clones, roughly 10% detected once. Sequenced sample: central memory CD4+ T cells from blood. The source of these receptors is a young man in good health.

The chain uses TRBV6-1 and TRBJ2-7; TRBD1 agrees at 9 bases. V lost 10 bases, J lost 0 bases, and 10 bases stayed unmatched. This CDR3 contains 15 residues. Germline V CDR1 and CDR2: MNHNS, SASEGT. The chain's CDR3 is CAIKDRGLSSYEQYF. CDR3 sequence (DNA): TGTGCCATCAAGGACAGGGGCCTGAGCTCCTACGAGCAGTACTTC.

This clone was observed a few times. V usage is TRBV4-3 and J usage is TRBJ2-1; 9 bases map to TRBD2. The CDR3 loop spans 17 amino acids. V was clipped by 4 bases and J by 0 bases; unmatched bases: 7. Germline V gene data show CDR1 as LGHNA and CDR2 as YSLEER. The DNA for the CDR3 is TGCGCCAGCAGCCGGCGGGGGGGCATGGGCTCCTACAATGAGCAGTTCTTC. Residues: CASSRRGGMGSYNEQFF.

In this sample, this clone turned up a few times. V and J are TRBV21-1 and TRBJ1-1; the listed D gene, TRBD1, was not tested against the DNA. TRBV21-1 is tagged as a pseudogene. This CDR3 is built from 8 residues. CDR3 bases: TGTGCCAGCCCAGAAGCTTTCTTT. Translating gives CASPEAFF.

Details on this clone: The sample contains more than one DNA sequence encoding this CDR3. The V call is TRBV7-2, the J call TRBJ2-3, with 9 nucleotides matching TRBD2. Trimming took 5 bases from V and 1 from J; bases not matched to a gene: 4. This CDR3 has 15 amino acids. Germline V gene sequence: CDR1 SGHTA, CDR2 FQGNSA. This CDR3 reads CASSTRLAGTDTQYF. CDR3 nucleotide sequence: TGTGCCAGCAGCACCCGACTAGCGGGCACAGATACGCAGTATTTT.

This clone was recorded a few times. The chain carries TRBV7-9 and TRBJ2-6; D not resolved. The CDR3 is made up of 15 amino acids. In germline, CDR1 is SEHNR, CDR2 FQNEAQ (reference sequence). Trimming took 2 bases from V and 7 from J, leaving 12 bases between them. CDR3 protein: CASSLLTPGANVLTF. CDR3 DNA sequence: TGTGCCAGCAGCTTATTAACGCCCGGAGCCAACGTCCTGACTTTC.

This clone has more than one count but fewer than ten. The chain uses TRBV11-2 and TRBJ2-1; D is undetermined. CDR3 length: 14 residues. The ends were cut back, 5 bases at V and 7 bases at J, with 15 bases in the middle. Germline assignment: CDR1 SGHAT and CDR2 FQNNGV. The CDR3 DNA sequence: TGTGCCAGCAGCCGATTCTCCGGGTATAATGAGCAGTTCTTC. As protein: CASSRFSGYNEQFF. The full variable domain, completed using reference TRBV11-2 and TRBJ2-1, is EAGVAQSPRYKIIEKRQSVAFWCNPISGHATLYWYQQILGQGPKLLIQFQNNGVVDDSQLPKDRFSAERLKGVDSTLKIQPAKLEDSAVYLCASSRFSGYNEQFFGPGTRLTVL.

This clone was detected many times. J is TRBJ2-3 and V is TRBV27, with D unresolved. The V and J ends lost 7 bases and 3 bases respectively, with 14 bases between them. The CDR3 runs 14 residues. Germline CDR1 and CDR2: MNHEY and SMNVEV (reference sequence). This CDR3 reads CASKGFGETDTQYF. In nucleotides, the CDR3 is TGTGCCAGCAAAGGGTTTGGCGAAACAGATACGCAGTATTTT.

Concerning this clone: The same CDR3 is also encoded by other DNA sequences in this sample. The CDR3 spells CASSLEGSGGYTF. The DNA for the CDR3 is TGTGCCAGCAGCTTAGAAGGGTCTGGCGGCTACACCTTC. The genes are TRBV7-9 and TRBJ1-2, with D uncertain. This CDR3 comprises 13 residues. Germline-derived CDR1 and CDR2 are SEHNR and FQNEAQ (reference sequence). V was pared by 1 base and J by 8 bases, with 11 bases between. Full variable domain (rest looked up from reference TRBV7-9 and TRBJ1-2): DTGVSQNPRHKITKRGQNVTFRCDPISEHNRLYWYRQTLGQGPEFLTYFQNEAQLEKSRLLSDRFSAERPKGSFSTLEIQRTEQGDSAMYLCASSLEGSGGYTFGSGTRLTVV.